This T cell receptor (beta chain) was obtained from a study of early T cells in non-severe SARS-CoV-2 infection. Study at large: Sequencing used unsorted whole-blood bulk RNA, so chains lack pairing.

With 3 bases removed from V and 4 bases from J, the gap between germline ends came to 6 bases. The germline V gene has CDR1 LGHDT and CDR2 YNNKEL (reference sequence). This CDR3 region has 12 residues. TCRdb ran MiXCR on the 5' RACE reads and lists one entry per CDR3 protein. The sample holds approximately 99,000 distinct CDR3 sequences; 9.5% to 13% are singletons and the top ten take 3.1%. On this clonotype: The antigen remains undetermined. Just one base apart from a much larger clone, this may be a read error.

Overall study findings and caveats: Anti-spike CD8 responses were favored by VDJdb matching, which missed private and CD4 specificities.

The sequenced sample was whole blood. The TCR originated in an adult who was a healthcare worker with PCR-confirmed SARS-CoV-2 infection or an uninfected control (not recorded which). The gene calls are TRBV3-1 and TRBJ1-1; D uncertain. For the CDR3, the DNA is TGTGCCAGCAGCCATTTCGGCACTGAAGCTTTCTTT. Translation gives CASSHFGTEAFF.